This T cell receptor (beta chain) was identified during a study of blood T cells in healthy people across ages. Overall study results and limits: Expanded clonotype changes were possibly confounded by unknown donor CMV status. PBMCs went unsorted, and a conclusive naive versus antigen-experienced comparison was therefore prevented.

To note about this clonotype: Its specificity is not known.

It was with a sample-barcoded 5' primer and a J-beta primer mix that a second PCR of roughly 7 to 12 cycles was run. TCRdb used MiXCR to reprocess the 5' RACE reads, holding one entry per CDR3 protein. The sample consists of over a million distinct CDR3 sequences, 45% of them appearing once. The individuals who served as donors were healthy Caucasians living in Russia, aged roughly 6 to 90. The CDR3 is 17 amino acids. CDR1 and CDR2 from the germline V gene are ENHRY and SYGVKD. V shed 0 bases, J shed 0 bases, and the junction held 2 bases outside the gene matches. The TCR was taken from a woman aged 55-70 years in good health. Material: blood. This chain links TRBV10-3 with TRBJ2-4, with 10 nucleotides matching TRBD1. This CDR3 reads CAISESGTGVAKNIQYF. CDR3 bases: TGTGCCATCAGTGAGTCGGGGACAGGGGTAGCCAAAAACATTCAGTACTTC.